This TCR beta chain came from a study of Ad26.COV2.S vaccination and SARS-CoV-2 variants. Measured with immunoSEQ multiplex PCR; TCRdb has only the in-frame clones, and not every one. The profile shows around 450,000 clones, approximately 92% of them singletons. As to treatment: roughly 18 received Ad26.COV2.S at low or high dose, single or two shots; about 5 received placebo; per-sample allocation not given. On day 63 after the first injection, vaccine and placebo recipients gave samples. Germline CDR1 reads ENHRY; CDR2 reads SYGVKD. The CDR3 is 18 residues long. The germline V and J ends were trimmed by 6 bases and 0 bases, with 18 bases remaining between them.

The specimen was peripheral blood, collected in a trial of Ad26.COV2.S vaccine versus placebo. This chain links TRBV10-3 with TRBJ2-6; the D gene is possibly TRBD1 (5 bases). The source is a person aged 18-65 years who received the Ad26.COV2.S COVID-19 vaccine or a placebo. CDR3 sequence reads: CAIRPTRVPISGANVLTF. The CDR3 region has the DNA TGTGCCATCAGACCGACCAGGGTTCCCATCTCTGGGGCCAACGTCCTGACTTTC.